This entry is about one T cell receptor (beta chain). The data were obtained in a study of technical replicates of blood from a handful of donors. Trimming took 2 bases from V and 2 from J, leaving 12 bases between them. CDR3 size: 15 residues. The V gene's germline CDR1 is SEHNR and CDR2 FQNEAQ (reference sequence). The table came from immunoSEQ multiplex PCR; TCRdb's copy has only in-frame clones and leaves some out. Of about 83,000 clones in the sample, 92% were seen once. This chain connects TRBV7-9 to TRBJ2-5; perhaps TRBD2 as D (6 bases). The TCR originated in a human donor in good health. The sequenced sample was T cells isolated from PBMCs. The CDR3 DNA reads TGTGCCAGCAGCTTATCGGGGGTTAAGCAAGAGACCCAGTACTTC. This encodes CASSLSGVKQETQYF.